This T cell receptor (beta chain) was identified in a study of radiation and T cells in renal cell carcinoma. For the study at large: Nephrectomy followed 15 Gy stereotactic body radiation by 4 weeks.

With 2 bases removed from V and 5 bases from J, the gap between germline ends came to 13 bases. The CDR3 is 14 amino acids. Germline CDR1 reads SGHNT; CDR2 reads YYREEE (reference sequence). Study-level points and caveats: From baseline, blood top tumor clonotypes peaked at 2 weeks post-radiation. Without pretreatment biopsies, baseline tumor clonotype presence was undetermined.

Repertoires were generated with immunoSEQ multiplex PCR, while TCRdb's copy carries only in-frame clones and drops some. Of approximately 140,000 clones in the sample, less than 90% were seen once. Time point specified: baseline pretreatment blood. Indicated treatment: 15 Gy SBRT to primary tumor, nephrectomy 4 weeks later. After SBRT, blood was collected at 2 and 4 weeks, plus baseline. This clone has just a few counts. No antigen is known for it. Sequenced material: blood, taken from a patient whose treatment included radiotherapy and nephrectomy. The TCR comes from a woman in her 70s with renal cell carcinoma. This chain joins TRBV5-4 and TRBJ1-1; the D gene is possibly TRBD1 (5 bases). The CDR3 sequence: CASSLEGRGTEAFF. In DNA, the CDR3 is TGTGCCAGCAGCTTAGAGGGGCGGGGAACTGAAGCTTTCTTT. The full variable domain, its missing parts supplied by reference TRBV5-4 and TRBJ1-1, is ETGVTQSPTHLIKTRGQQVTLRCSSQSGHNTVSWYQQALGQGPQFIFQYYREEENGRGNFPPRFSGLQFPNYSSELNVNALELDDSALYLCASSLEGRGTEAFFGQGTRLTVV.